The subject of this entry is one T cell receptor beta chain. CDR1 is KGHSH and CDR2 is LQKENI in the germline V gene. With 1 base clipped from V and 13 bases from J, the junction kept 16 bases outside the gene matches. This CDR3 spans 17 amino acids. These data originate in a study of control samples from healthy donors and cancer patients. Sequencing was performed with immunoSEQ multiplex PCR; in TCRdb, only in-frame clones are kept and a portion is missing. The table has about 26,000 clones, over 75% seen once. The J gene is TRBJ2-2, the V gene TRBV18; 9 bases agree with TRBD1. The sequenced sample consisted of PBMCs. This TCR was recovered from a woman aged 60 to 75 with head and neck cancer. CDR3 amino acids: CASSPLNPGTGSTGLFF. The CDR3 nucleotides are TGTGCCAGCTCACCACTTAACCCCGGGACAGGGTCTACAGGGCTGTTTTTT.